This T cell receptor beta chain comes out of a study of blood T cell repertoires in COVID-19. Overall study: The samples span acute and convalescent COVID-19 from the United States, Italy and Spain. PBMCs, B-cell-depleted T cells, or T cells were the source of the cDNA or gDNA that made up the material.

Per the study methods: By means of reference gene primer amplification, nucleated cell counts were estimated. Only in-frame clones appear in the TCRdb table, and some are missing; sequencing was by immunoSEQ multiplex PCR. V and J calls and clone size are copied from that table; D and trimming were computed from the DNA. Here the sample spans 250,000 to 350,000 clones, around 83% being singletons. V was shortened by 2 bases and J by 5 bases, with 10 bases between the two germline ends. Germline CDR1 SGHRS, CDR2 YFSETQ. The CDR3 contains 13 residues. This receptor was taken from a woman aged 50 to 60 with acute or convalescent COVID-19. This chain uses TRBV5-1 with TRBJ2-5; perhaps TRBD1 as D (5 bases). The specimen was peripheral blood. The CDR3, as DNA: TGCGCCAGCAGCTTTGGGGCATCGGAGACCCAGTACTTC. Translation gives CASSFGASETQYF.